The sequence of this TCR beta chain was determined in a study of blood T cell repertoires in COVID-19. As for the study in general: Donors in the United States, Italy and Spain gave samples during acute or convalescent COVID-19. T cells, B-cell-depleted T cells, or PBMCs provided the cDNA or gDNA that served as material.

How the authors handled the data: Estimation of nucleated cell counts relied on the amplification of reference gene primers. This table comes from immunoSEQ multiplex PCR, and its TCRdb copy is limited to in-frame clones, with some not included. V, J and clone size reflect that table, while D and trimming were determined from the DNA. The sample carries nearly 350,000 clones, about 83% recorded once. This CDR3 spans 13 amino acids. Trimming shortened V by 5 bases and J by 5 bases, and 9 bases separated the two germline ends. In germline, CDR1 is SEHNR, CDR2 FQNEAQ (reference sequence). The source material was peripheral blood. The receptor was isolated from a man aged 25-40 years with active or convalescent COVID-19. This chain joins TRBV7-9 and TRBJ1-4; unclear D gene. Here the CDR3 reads CASSPGGNEKLFF. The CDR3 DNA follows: TGTGCCAGCAGCCCCGGAGGGAATGAAAAACTGTTTTTT.